The 5 T cell receptor beta chains below all came from one sample that was sequenced in a study of T cell repertoires in ileal Crohn's disease. Described time point: proximal margin of the surgical specimen (macroscopically non-inflamed). Profiling relied on immunoSEQ multiplex PCR, and the TCRdb table lists in-frame clones only, not all of them. The sample contains some 5,600 clones, roughly 87% of which appear only once. The sequencing sample was made of ileal tissue. Every receptor here comes from an adult with Crohn's disease.

The chain has TRBV18 and TRBJ1-4, with 9 bases matching TRBD1. Trimming removed 3 bases from V and 11 bases from J; junction bases left unmatched: 7. The CDR3 is 14 amino acids. The germline V gene has CDR1 KGHSH and CDR2 LQKENI. In nucleotides, the CDR3 is TGTGCCAGCTCACCCGACAGGGGGATCAAGAAACTGTTTTTT. Translation: CASSPDRGIKKLFF.

The chain couples TRBV4-3 to TRBJ2-1, with TRBD2 as a possible D gene (5 bases). The CDR3 covers 17 residues. Germline V lookup: CDR1 LGHNA, CDR2 YSLEER. V shed 0 bases and J shed 0 bases, with 12 bases lying between them. The CDR3 here is CASSQDRQRSSYNEQFF. The CDR3 coding sequence is TGCGCCAGCAGCCAAGATCGGCAGCGGAGCTCCTACAATGAGCAGTTCTTC.

This clone has just one count. The V call is TRBV5-1, the J call TRBJ1-2, with a tentative D call TRBD1 (5 bases). Germline assignment: CDR1 SGHRS and CDR2 YFSETQ. The V and J ends lost 0 bases and 6 bases respectively, with 18 bases between them. There are 16 residues in the CDR3. The CDR3 spells CASSLAVRQGANGYTF. The DNA of the CDR3 is TGCGCCAGCAGCTTGGCCGTGAGACAAGGGGCAAATGGCTACACCTTC.

This rearrangement joins TRBV7-9 to TRBJ1-1; weak D call: TRBD1 (5 bases). Trimming cost V 5 bases and J 1 base, with 11 bases left between them. The CDR3 is made up of 14 amino acids. Germline CDR1 is SEHNR and CDR2 is FQNEAQ (reference sequence). The CDR3 here is CASSREDRNTEAFF. The CDR3, as DNA: TGTGCCAGCAGCCGGGAAGACAGGAACACTGAAGCTTTCTTT.

The V and J genes are TRBV5-1 and TRBJ2-7; 8 bases agree with TRBD1. With 4 bases clipped from V and 6 bases from J, the junction kept 9 bases outside the gene matches. Germline V gene sequence: CDR1 SGHRS, CDR2 YFSETQ. This CDR3 is built from 14 residues. As DNA, the CDR3 is TGCGCCAGCAGCGCGGGGACAGGCCATGGCGAGCAGTACTTC. Its protein is CASSAGTGHGEQYF.